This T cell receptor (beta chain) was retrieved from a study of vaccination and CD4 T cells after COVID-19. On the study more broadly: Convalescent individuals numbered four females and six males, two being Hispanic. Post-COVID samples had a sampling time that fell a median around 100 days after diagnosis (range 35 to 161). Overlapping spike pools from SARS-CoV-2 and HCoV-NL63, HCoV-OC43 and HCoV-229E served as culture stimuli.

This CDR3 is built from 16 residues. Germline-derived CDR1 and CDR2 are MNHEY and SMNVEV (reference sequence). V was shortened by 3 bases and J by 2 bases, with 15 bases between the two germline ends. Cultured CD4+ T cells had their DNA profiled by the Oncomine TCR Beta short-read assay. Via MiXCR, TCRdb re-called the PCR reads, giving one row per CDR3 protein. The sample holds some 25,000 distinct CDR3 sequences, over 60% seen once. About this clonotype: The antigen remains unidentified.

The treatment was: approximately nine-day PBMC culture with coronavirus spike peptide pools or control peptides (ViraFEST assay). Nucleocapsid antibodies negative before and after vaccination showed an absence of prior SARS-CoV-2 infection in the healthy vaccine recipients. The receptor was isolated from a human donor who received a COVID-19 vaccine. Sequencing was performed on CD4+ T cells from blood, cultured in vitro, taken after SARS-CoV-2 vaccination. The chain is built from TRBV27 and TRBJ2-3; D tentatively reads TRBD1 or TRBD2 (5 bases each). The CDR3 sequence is CASSFSPGTVTDTQYF. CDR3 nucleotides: TGTGCCAGCAGTTTTTCTCCGGGGACGGTCACAGATACGCAGTATTTT.